Described below is a single T cell receptor beta chain sequence and its context. TCRdb reprocessed the RACE reads via MiXCR and lists one record per CDR3 protein. Seen here are about 350,000 distinct CDR3 sequences, roughly 6% observed once, and the top ten hold around 8.6%. The data belong to a study of human T cells and chemical hapten exposure. Regarding time point: pre-sensitization, week 0. Noted treatment: therapeutic diphenylcyclopropenone sensitization with weekly scalp DPC. Specimen: whole blood, collected in connection with sensitization to the hapten diphenylcyclopropenone (DPC). The source is a woman under 30 with alopecia areata. Some clones in this sample may be carry-over from other donors' samples.

CDR3 in amino acids: CASSLNGGATDTQYF. Here the CDR3 DNA reads TGTGCCAGCAGCTTAAACGGGGGGGCAACAGATACGCAGTATTTT. The chain recombines TRBV7-2 with TRBJ2-3; 8 positions match TRBD2. With V trimmed by 2 bases and J by 3 bases, 4 bases remained unmatched. The CDR3 runs 15 residues. Germline-derived CDR1 and CDR2 are SGHTA and FQGNSA.